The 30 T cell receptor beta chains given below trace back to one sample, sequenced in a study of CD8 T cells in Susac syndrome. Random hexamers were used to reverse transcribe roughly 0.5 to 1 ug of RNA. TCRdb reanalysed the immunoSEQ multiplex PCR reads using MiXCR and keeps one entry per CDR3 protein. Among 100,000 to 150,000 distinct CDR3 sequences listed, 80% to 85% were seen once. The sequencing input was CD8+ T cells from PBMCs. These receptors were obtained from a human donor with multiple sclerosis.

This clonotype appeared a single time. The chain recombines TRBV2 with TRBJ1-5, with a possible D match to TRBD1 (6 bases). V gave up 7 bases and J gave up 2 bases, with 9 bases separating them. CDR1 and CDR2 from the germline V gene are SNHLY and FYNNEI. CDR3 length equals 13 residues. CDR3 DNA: TGTGCCAGCAACAAGGGGGGCAATCAGCCCCAGCATTTT. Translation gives CASNKGGNQPQHF.

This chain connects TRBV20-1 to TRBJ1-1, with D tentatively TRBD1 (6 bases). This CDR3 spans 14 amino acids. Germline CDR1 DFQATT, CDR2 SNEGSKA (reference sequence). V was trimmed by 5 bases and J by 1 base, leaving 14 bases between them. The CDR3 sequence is CSASPPGQNTEAFF. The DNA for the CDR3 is TGCAGTGCTTCCCCACCGGGACAGAACACTGAAGCTTTCTTT.

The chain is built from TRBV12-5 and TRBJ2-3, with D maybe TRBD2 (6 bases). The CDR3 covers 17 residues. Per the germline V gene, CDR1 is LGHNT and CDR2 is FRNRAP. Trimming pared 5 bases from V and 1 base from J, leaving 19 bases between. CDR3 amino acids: CASGRPDGGTGTDTQYF. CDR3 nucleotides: TGTGCTAGTGGTCGACCCGACGGAGGGACTGGCACAGATACGCAGTATTTT.

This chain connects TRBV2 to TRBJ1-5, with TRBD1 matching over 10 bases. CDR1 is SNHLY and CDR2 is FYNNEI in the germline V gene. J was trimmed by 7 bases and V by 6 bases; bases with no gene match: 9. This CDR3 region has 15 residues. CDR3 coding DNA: TGTGCCAGCAGGGAGACAGGGGGCGGAAGCCAGCCCCAGCATTTT. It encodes CASRETGGGSQPQHF.

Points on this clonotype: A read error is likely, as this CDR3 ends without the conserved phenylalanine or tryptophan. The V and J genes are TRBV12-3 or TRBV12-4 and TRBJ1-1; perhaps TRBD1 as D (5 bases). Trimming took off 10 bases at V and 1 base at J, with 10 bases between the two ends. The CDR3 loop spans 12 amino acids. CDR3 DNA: TGTGCCATCCAAACAGGGAACACTGAAGCTTTCCTT. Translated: CAIQTGNTEAFL.

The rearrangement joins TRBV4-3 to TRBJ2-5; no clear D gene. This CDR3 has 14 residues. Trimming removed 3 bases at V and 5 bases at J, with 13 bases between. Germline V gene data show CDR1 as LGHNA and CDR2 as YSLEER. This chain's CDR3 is CASSQYLVGETQYF. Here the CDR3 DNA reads TGCGCCAGCAGCCAGTACTTGGTTGGTGAGACCCAGTACTTC.

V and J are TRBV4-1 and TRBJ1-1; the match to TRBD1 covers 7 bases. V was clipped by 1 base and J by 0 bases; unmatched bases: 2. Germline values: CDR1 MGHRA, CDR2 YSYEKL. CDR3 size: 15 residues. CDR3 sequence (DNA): TGCGCCAGCAGCCAAGCGGGGACAGTGAACACTGAAGCTTTCTTT. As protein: CASSQAGTVNTEAFF.

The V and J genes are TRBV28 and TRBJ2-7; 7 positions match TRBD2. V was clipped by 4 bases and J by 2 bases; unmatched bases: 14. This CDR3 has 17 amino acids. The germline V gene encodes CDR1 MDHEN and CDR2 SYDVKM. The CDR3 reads CASSSGGERERAYEQYF. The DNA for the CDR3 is TGTGCCAGCAGTTCGGGGGGAGAGCGGGAAAGGGCCTACGAGCAGTACTTC.

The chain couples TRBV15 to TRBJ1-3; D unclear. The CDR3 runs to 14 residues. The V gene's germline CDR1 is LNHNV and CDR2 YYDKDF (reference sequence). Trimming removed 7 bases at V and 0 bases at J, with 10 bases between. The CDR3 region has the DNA TGTGCCACCACCGGCGTCTTCTCTGGAAACACCATATATTTT. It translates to CATTGVFSGNTIYF.

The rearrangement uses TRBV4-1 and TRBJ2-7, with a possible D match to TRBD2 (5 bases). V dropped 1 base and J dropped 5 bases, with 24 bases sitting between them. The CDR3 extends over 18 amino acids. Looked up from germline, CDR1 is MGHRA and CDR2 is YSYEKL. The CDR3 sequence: CASSQGSGRGSKVHEQYF. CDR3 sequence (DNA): TGCGCCAGCAGCCAAGGGTCGGGAAGAGGATCTAAGGTCCACGAGCAGTACTTC.

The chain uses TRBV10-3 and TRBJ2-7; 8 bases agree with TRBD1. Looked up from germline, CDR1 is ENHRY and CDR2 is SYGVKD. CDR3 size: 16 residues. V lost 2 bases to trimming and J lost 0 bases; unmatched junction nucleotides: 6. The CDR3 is CAISEIWTGNSYEQYV. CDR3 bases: TGTGCCATCAGTGAGATCTGGACAGGGAACTCCTACGAGCAGTACGTC.

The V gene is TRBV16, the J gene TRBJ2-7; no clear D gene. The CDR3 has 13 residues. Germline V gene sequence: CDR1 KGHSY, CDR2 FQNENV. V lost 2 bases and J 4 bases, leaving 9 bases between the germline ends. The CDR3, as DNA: TGTGCCAGCAGCCAAGGTCTCGGGTACGAGCAGTACGTC. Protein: CASSQGLGYEQYV.

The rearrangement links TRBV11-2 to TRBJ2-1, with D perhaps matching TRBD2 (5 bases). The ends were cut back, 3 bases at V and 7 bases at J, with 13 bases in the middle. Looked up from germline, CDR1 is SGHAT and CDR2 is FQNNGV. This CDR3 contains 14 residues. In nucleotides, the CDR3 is TGTGCCAGCAGCTTTACTAGGCAATCTAATGAGCAGTTCTTC. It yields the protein CASSFTRQSNEQFF.

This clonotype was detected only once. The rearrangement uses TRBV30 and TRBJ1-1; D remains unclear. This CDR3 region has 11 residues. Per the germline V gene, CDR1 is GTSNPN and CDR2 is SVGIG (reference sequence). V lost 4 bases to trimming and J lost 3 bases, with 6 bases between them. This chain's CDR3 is CAWKQHTEAFF. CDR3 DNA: TGTGCCTGGAAGCAACACACTGAAGCTTTCTTT.

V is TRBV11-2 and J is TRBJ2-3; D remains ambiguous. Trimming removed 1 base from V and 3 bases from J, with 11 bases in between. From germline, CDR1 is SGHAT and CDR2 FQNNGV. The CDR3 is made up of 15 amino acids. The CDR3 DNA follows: TGTGCCAGCAGCTTAGGCAGATTGGGGACAGATACGCAGTATTTT. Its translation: CASSLGRLGTDTQYF.

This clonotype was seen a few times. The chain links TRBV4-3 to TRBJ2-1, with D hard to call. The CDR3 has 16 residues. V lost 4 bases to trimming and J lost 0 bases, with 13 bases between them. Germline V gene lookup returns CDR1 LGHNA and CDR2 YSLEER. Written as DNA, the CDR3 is TGCGCCAGCAGCCCCGAGATGGGCTACTCCTACAATGAGCAGTTCTTC. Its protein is CASSPEMGYSYNEQFF.

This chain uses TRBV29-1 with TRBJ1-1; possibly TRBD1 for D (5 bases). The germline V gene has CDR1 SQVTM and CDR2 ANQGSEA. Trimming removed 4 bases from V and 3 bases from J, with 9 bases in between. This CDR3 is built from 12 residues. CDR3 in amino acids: CSVVGTHTEAFF. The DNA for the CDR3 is TGCAGCGTTGTAGGGACCCACACTGAAGCTTTCTTT.

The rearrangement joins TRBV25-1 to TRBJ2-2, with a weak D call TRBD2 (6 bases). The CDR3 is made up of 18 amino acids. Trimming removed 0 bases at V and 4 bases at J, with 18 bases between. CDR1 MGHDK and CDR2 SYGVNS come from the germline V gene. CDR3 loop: CASSEYYGPRDFTGELFF. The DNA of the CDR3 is TGTGCCAGCAGTGAATATTATGGACCGCGGGACTTCACCGGGGAGCTGTTTTTT.

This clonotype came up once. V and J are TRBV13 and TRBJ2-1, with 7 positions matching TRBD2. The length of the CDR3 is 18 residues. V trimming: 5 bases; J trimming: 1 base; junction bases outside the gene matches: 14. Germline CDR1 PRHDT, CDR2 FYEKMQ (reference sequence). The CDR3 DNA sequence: TGTGCCAGCAGCCCCACTGACTCCCTGGGGGGGTCCTACAATGAGCAGTTCTTC. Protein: CASSPTDSLGGSYNEQFF.

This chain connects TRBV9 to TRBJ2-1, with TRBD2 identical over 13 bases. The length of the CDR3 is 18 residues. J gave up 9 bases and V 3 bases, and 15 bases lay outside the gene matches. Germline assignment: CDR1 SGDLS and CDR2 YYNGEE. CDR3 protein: CASSAPRTTSGRDVEQFF. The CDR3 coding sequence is TGTGCCAGCAGCGCCCCCCGAACAACTAGCGGGAGGGACGTTGAGCAGTTCTTC.

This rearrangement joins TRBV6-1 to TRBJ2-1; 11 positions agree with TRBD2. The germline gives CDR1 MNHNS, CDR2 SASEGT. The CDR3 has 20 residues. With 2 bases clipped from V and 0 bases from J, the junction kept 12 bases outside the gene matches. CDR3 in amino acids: CASSETSGLAAMFSYNEQFF. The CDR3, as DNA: TGTGCCAGCAGTGAAACATCGGGACTAGCGGCAATGTTCTCCTACAATGAGCAGTTCTTC.

Here the CDR3 reads CASSETTGEYDEAFF. The CDR3 DNA reads as TGTGCCAGCAGTGAAACGACAGGGGAGTACGATGAAGCTTTCTTT. The V gene is TRBV2, the J gene TRBJ1-1, with TRBD1 identical over 8 bases. J gave up 7 bases and V 2 bases, and 9 bases lay outside the gene matches. The CDR3 extends over 15 amino acids. CDR1 is SNHLY and CDR2 is FYNNEI in the germline V gene.

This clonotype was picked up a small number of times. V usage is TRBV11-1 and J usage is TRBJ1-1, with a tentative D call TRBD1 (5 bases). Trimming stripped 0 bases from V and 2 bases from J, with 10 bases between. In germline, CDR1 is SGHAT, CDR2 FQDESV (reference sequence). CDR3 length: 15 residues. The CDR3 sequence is CASSLARVRNTEAFF. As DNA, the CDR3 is TGTGCCAGCAGCTTAGCCAGGGTTAGAAACACTGAAGCTTTCTTT.

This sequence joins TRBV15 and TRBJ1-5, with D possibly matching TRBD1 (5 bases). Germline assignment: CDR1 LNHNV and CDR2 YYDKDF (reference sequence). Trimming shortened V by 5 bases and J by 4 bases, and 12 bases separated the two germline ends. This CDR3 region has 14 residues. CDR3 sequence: CATSDGTGNQPQHF. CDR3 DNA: TGTGCCACCAGCGATGGGACCGGGAATCAGCCCCAGCATTTT. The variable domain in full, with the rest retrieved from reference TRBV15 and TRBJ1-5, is DAMVIQNPRYQVTQFGKPVTLSCSQTLNHNVMYWYQQKSSQAPKLLFHYYDKDFNNEADTPDNFQSRRPNTSFCFLDIRSPGLGDTAMYLCATSDGTGNQPQHFGDGTRLSIL.

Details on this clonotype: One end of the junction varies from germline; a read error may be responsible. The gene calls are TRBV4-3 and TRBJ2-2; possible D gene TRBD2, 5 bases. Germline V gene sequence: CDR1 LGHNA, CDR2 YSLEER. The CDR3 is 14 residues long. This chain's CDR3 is CASSQAVVTGELFF. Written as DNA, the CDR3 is TGCGCCAGCAGCCAAGCGGTGGTCACCGGGGAGCTTTTTTTT.

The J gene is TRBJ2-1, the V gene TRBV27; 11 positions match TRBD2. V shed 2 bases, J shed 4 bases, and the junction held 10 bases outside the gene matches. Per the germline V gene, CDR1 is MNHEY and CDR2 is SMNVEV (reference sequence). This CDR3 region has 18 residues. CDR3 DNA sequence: TGTGCCAGCAGTTTAGACTACTTTAGCGGGGGGGAATACAATGAGCAGTTCTTC. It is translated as CASSLDYFSGGEYNEQFF.

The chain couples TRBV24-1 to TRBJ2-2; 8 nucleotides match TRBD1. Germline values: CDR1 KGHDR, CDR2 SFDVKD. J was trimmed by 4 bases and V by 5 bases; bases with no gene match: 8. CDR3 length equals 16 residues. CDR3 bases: TGTGCCACCAGTGTTGGACAGGGAGATTTCACCGGGGAGCTGTTTTTT. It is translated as CATSVGQGDFTGELFF.

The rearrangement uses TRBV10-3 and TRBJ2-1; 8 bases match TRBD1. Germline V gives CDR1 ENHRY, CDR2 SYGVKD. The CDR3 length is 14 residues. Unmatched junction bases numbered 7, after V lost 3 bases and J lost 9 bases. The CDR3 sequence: CAISETGQGVEQFF. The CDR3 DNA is TGTGCCATCAGTGAAACCGGACAGGGTGTTGAGCAGTTCTTC.

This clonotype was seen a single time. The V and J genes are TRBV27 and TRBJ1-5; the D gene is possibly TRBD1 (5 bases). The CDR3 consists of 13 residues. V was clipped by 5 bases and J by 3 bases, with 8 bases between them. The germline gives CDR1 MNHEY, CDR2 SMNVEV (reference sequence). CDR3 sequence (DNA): TGTGCCAGCAGTCCCAGGGTCAATCAGCCCCAGCATTTT. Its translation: CASSPRVNQPQHF.

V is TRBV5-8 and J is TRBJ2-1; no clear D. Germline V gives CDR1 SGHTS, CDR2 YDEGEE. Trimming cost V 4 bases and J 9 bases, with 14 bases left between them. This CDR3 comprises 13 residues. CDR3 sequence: CASSQQSSLEQFF. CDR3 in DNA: TGTGCCAGCAGCCAGCAGTCGTCCCTTGAGCAGTTCTTC. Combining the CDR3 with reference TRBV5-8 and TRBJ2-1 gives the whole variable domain EAGVTQSPTHLIKTRGQQATLRCSPISGHTSVYWYQQALGLGLQFLLWYDEGEERNRGNFPPRFSGRQFPNYSSELNVNALELEDSALYLCASSQQSSLEQFFGPGTRLTVL.